This TCR beta chain is from a study of cytomegalovirus exposure and HLA in healthy donors. Whole-study results and caveats: Whilst most TCR sequences proved rare, a subset of public TCRs occurred across many donors.

On this clone: As yet, its antigen is unknown.

This CDR3 region has 15 residues. With V trimmed by 5 bases and J by 0 bases, 5 bases remained unmatched. Germline loops: CDR1 LNHDA, CDR2 SQIVND (reference sequence). 60 Vbeta and 13 Jbeta primers were used in PCR. The protocol was immunoSEQ multiplex PCR, while the TCRdb copy is restricted to in-frame clones and leaves out a portion. The sample has roughly 150,000 clones, about two thirds seen once. This chain uses TRBV19 with TRBJ2-7; TRBD1 matches at 9 bases. Material for sequencing was PBMCs. The source is a middle-aged man in good health and CMV-seronegative. This CDR3 is CASSRTGDSSYEQYF. The DNA of the CDR3 is TGTGCCAGTAGTCGGACAGGGGACTCCTCCTACGAGCAGTACTTC.